This T cell receptor beta chain was found in a study of T-cell reconstitution after alpha-beta-depleted transplantation in children (dated by TCRdb to the mid-2010s). Background on the whole study: Using TCR repertoire profiling, the study followed T-cell immune reconstitution in a quantitative way in children after TCRalphabeta/CD19-depleted allogeneic hematopoietic cell transplantation.

Concerning this clonotype: The specificity of this receptor is unknown. Base-call qualities are not available, and no considerably larger clone is one nucleotide away.

The library was prepared using PCR. Sequencing used an Illumina HiSeq 2500. TCR library preparation used molecular barcoding, with unique molecular identifiers applied to normalize quantification of the TCRbeta repertoire. TCRdb reprocessed the public reads (quality trimming at Q25 with fastp, clone calling with MiXCR) and kept in-frame beta chains. Every entry covers one CDR3 protein and lists the most common genes and DNA from its rows. The sample records about 500,000 distinct CDR3 sequences, approximately 29% of which are singletons. The top ten clonotypes cover 2% to 3% of the sample. This sequence was found in a human donor who donated a stem cell graft to a child with aplastic anemia. Sequenced here: PBMCs from the stem cell graft donor, sampled from the stem cell graft.

CDR3 reads: CASSDTSGADTQYF. DNA sequence: TGTGCCAGCAGCGACACTTCTGGAGCAGATACGCAGTATTTT. The rearranged chain carries TRBV9 and TRBJ2-3; no D gene call is confident. V is pared back by 3 bases and J by 4 bases, with 12 bases lying between the germline termini. The CDR3 holds 14 amino acids from the cysteine to the phenylalanine. The retained sequence is limited to the CDR3, 42 bases, with the frame set at the first base. CDR1 SGDLS and CDR2 YYNGEE were looked up in the germline V gene.